This record looks at one TCR beta chain sequence and its context. Germline CDR1 is MNHEY and CDR2 is SVGEGT. V lost 4 bases, J lost 2 bases, and 15 bases lay in between. The CDR3 runs to 16 residues. The sample originates from a study of blood T cell repertoires in COVID-19. At the level of the study: Donors in the United States, Italy and Spain gave samples during acute or convalescent COVID-19. Sources were T cells, B-cell-depleted T cells, or PBMCs; the material itself was cDNA or gDNA.

In the source study's methods: The assay estimated nucleated cells by amplifying reference gene primers. Some clones are missing from TCRdb's copy, which holds only in-frame ones; the method was immunoSEQ multiplex PCR. V, J and clone size are taken as reported in that table, and D and trimming were inferred from the DNA itself. The sample has roughly 200,000 clones, 89% seen once. The sequenced sample consisted of peripheral blood. The clonotype was recovered from a man aged 35-49 years with acute or convalescent COVID-19. The rearrangement joins TRBV6-2 or TRBV6-3 to TRBJ1-5, with D perhaps matching TRBD1 (5 bases). The CDR3 nucleotides read TGTGCCAGCAGTTTAGGGATGGGGGGGGGCAATCAGCCCCAGCATTTT. Translating gives CASSLGMGGGNQPQHF.